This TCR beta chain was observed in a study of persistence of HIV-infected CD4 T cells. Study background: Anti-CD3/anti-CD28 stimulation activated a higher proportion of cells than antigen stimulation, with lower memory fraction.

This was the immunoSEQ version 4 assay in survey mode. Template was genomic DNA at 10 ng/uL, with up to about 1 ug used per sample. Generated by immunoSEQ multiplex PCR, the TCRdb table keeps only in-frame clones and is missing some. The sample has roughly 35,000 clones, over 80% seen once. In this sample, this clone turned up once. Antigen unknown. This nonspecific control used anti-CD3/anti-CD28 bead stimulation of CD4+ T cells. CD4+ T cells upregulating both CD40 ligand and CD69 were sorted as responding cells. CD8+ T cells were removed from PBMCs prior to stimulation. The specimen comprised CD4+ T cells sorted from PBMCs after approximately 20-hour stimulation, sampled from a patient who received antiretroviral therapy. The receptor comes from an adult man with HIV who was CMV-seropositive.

The CDR3 DNA reads TGTGCCAGCGGAGGGCAGGGTGGTTACGAGCAGTACTTC. It yields the protein CASGGQGGYEQYF. The chain links TRBV7-8 to TRBJ2-7; maybe TRBD2 (6 bases). CDR3 length: 13 residues. The germline V gene has CDR1 SGHVS and CDR2 FQNEAQ. The ends were cut back, 8 bases at V and 4 bases at J, with 15 bases in the middle.